The T cell receptor (beta chain) described here comes from a study of monozygotic twins with inflammatory bowel disease. Whole-study results and caveats: Patient-to-patient differences in immunosuppressive treatment may have added variability to the repertoires.

TCRdb reanalyzed the 5' RACE reads and collapses them to one entry per CDR3 protein, without DNA. Here the sample table reports approximately 340,000 distinct CDR3 sequences. Points on this clonotype: What it binds is unknown.

Germline values: CDR1 MNHEY, CDR2 SMNVEV (reference sequence). The CDR3 is made up of 15 amino acids. The sequenced material came from blood. The V gene is TRBV27, the J gene TRBJ2-1; TCRdb's D gene call, TRBD2, goes unchecked for lack of DNA. The clonotype comes from a human donor with ulcerative colitis or Crohn's disease, or a healthy co-twin of an affected twin (not recorded which). CDR3: CASGRAGLPYNEQFF.